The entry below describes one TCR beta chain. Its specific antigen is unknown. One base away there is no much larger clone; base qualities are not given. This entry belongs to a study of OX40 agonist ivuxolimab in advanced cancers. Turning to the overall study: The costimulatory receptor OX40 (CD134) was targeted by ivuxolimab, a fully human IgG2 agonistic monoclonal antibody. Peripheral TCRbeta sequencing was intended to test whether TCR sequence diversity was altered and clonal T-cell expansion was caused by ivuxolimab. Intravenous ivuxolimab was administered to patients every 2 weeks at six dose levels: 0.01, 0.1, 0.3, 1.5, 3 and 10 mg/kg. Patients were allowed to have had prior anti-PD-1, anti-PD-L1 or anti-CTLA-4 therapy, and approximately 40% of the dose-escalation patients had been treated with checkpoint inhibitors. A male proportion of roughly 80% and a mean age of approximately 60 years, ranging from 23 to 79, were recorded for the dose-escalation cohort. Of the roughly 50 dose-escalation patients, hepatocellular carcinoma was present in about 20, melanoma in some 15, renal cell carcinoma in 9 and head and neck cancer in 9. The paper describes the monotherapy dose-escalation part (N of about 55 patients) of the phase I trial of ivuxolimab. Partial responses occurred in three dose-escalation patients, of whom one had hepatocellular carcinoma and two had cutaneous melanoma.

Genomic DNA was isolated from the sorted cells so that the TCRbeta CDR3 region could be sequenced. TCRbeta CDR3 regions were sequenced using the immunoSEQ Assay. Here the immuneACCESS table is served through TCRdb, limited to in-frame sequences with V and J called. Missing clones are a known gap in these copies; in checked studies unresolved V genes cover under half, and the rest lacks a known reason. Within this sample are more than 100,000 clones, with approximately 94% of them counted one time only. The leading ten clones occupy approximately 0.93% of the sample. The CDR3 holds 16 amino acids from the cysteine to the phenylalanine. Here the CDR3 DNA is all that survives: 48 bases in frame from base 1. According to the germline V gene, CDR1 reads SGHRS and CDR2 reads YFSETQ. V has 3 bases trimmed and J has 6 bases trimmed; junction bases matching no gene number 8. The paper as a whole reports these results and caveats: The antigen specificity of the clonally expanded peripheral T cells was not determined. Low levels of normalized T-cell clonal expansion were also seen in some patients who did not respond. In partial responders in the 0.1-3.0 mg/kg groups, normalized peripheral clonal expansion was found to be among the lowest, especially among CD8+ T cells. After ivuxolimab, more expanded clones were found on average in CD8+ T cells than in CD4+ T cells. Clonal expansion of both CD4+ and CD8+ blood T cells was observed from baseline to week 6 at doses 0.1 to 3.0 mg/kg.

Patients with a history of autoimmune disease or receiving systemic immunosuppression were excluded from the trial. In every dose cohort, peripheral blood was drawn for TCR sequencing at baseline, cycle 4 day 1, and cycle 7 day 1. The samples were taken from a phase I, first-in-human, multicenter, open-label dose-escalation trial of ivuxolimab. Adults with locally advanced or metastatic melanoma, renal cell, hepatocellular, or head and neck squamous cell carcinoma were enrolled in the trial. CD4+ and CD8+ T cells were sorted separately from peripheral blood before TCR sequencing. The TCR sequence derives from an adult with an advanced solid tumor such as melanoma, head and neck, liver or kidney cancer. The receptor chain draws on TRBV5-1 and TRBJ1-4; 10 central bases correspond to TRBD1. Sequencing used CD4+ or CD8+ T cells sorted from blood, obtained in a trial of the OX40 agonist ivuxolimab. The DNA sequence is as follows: TGCGCCAGCAGCTCCCCCACCGGGACAGGGGATGAAAAACTGTTTTTT. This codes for CASSSPTGTGDEKLFF.